This entry lists 9 T cell receptor beta chains sequenced from one sample in a study of cytomegalovirus exposure and HLA in healthy donors. Primers: 60 Vbeta forward and 13 Jbeta reverse. Measured with immunoSEQ multiplex PCR; TCRdb has only the in-frame clones, and not every one. This table holds around 100,000 clones. The sequencing input was PBMCs. Receptors were obtained from a man aged 40-50 years in good health and CMV-seronegative.

The J gene is TRBJ2-3, the V gene TRBV7-2, with D unresolved. The CDR3 has 13 amino acids. CDR1 SGHTA and CDR2 FQGNSA come from the germline V gene. V lost 4 bases to trimming and J lost 0 bases, with 5 bases between them. In DNA, the CDR3 is TGTGCCAGCAGCTCCGGTAGCACAGATACGCAGTATTTT. It encodes CASSSGSTDTQYF. Supplemented by reference TRBV7-2 and TRBJ2-3, the full variable domain reads GAGVSQSPSNKVTEKGKDVELRCDPISGHTALYWYRQSLGQGLEFLIYFQGNSAPDKSGLPSDRFSAERTGGSVSTLTIQRTQQEDSAVYLCASSSGSTDTQYFGPGTRLTVL.

The rearrangement joins TRBV4-1 to TRBJ2-3; TRBD2 might be the D (5 bases). This CDR3 is built from 15 residues. Germline loops: CDR1 MGHRA, CDR2 YSYEKL. V gave up 0 bases and J gave up 2 bases, with 9 bases separating them. CDR3 region: CASSQEERPTDTQYF. CDR3 nucleotide sequence: TGCGCCAGCAGCCAAGAAGAGCGGCCCACAGATACGCAGTATTTT.

V usage is TRBV2 and J usage is TRBJ2-5; 11 positions match TRBD2. The CDR3 spans 15 residues. Per germline, CDR1 SNHLY and CDR2 FYNNEI. V lost 4 bases and J lost 5; bases outside the gene matches: 6. The CDR3 loop is CASSVTSGSGETQYF. The CDR3 nucleotides read TGTGCCAGCAGTGTCACTAGCGGGAGTGGGGAGACCCAGTACTTC.

This chain connects TRBV7-9 to TRBJ2-3; D possibly corresponds to TRBD2 (5 bases). The V gene's germline CDR1 is SEHNR and CDR2 FQNEAQ (reference sequence). This CDR3 is built from 16 residues. V shed 2 bases and J shed 2 bases, with 14 bases lying between them. CDR3 nucleotides: TGTGCCAGCAGCTTATGGAGCGGATTCCCCACAGATACGCAGTATTTT. Translation gives CASSLWSGFPTDTQYF.

This chain uses TRBV10-1 with TRBJ1-2; the match to TRBD1 covers 9 bases. From germline, CDR1 is WNHNN and CDR2 SYGVQD (reference sequence). V shed 8 bases, J shed 4 bases, and the junction held 2 bases outside the gene matches. The CDR3 is 12 residues long. CDR3 DNA sequence: TGCGCCAGCGGACAGGGGTCCTATGGCTACACCTTC. Residues: CASGQGSYGYTF.

This chain joins TRBV11-2 and TRBJ2-7; TRBD2 aligns across 7 bases. CDR3 length equals 13 residues. V lost 8 bases and J lost 3; bases outside the gene matches: 7. The germline gives CDR1 SGHAT, CDR2 FQNNGV. The CDR3 bases are TGTGCCAGCGGGCGGGAGAGTCGCTACGAGCAGTACTTC. Its protein is CASGRESRYEQYF.

The V gene is TRBV5-1, the J gene TRBJ1-5; a possible D gene is TRBD1 (5 bases). The germline V gene encodes CDR1 SGHRS and CDR2 YFSETQ. The CDR3 loop spans 14 amino acids. V gave up 0 bases and J gave up 5 bases, with 9 bases separating them. The CDR3 bases are TGCGCCAGCAGCTTGGATACAGGCTATCAGCCCCAGCATTTT. It encodes CASSLDTGYQPQHF.

The chain is built from TRBV7-2 and TRBJ1-2; TRBD1 aligns across 11 bases. The V and J ends lost 5 bases and 7 bases, in that order; junction bases with no gene match: 15. Germline CDR1 and CDR2: SGHTA and FQGNSA. There are 17 residues in the CDR3. CDR3 bases: TGTGCCAGCAGCACCAGGACAGGGGGCGTCCCCTCGGTTGGCTACACCTTC. Protein product: CASSTRTGGVPSVGYTF.

The chain links TRBV5-1 to TRBJ2-3; 9 bases match TRBD2. Germline CDR1 is SGHRS and CDR2 is YFSETQ. V was clipped by 5 bases and J by 7 bases; unmatched bases: 8. The CDR3 has 14 amino acids. CDR3 sequence: CASSYTTSGNTQYF. DNA of the CDR3: TGCGCCAGCAGTTATACGACTAGCGGAAATACGCAGTATTTT.